The next 20 T cell receptor beta chains were all read from a single sample in a study of blood T cell repertoires in COVID-19. Sequencing was performed with immunoSEQ multiplex PCR; in TCRdb, only in-frame clones are kept and a portion is missing. This sample has some 63,000 clones, with approximately 85% found just once. Sequencing was performed on peripheral blood. The receptors stem from a human donor in a cohort sampled during active COVID-19.

This chain joins TRBV19 and TRBJ2-7, with TRBD1 identical over 12 bases. V dropped 8 bases and J dropped 5; count of bases not matched to a gene: 7. CDR3 size: 14 residues. CDR1 LNHDA and CDR2 SQIVND come from the germline V gene (reference sequence). CDR3 DNA: TGTGCCAGTCGGATCGGGACAGGGGGCAACGAGCAGTACTTC. Protein: CASRIGTGGNEQYF.

This clone was seen only once. The chain links TRBV19 to TRBJ1-3, with D perhaps matching TRBD1 (5 bases). This CDR3 region has 16 residues. Deletions cut 4 bases from V and 0 bases from J, with 13 bases between. The germline CDR1 and CDR2 sequences are LNHDA and SQIVND (reference sequence). CDR3 region: CASSRGSPRSGNTIYF. The CDR3 coding sequence is TGTGCCAGTAGTAGGGGCAGTCCTCGCTCTGGAAACACCATATATTTT.

The chain uses TRBV7-5 and TRBJ1-5; the D call in the table, TRBD1, was not verified against the DNA. TRBV7-5 is given as a pseudogene. This CDR3 comprises 13 residues. For the CDR3, the DNA is TGTGCCAGAAGCAGCCAGGGGACGCAGCCCCAGCATTTT. Amino acids: CARSSQGTQPQHF.

The count of this clone is one. The V call is TRBV3-1 (or the pseudogene TRBV3-2), the J call TRBJ1-2; 7 bases are a match to TRBD1. The CDR3 extends over 14 amino acids. Trimming at V came to 4 bases and at J to 8 bases, leaving 10 bases not matched to a gene. CDR1 and CDR2 (germline): LGHDT, YNNKEL (reference sequence). CDR3 residues: CASSPLGQSEGYTF. The DNA for the CDR3 is TGTGCCAGCAGCCCCCTGGGACAGTCAGAAGGCTACACCTTC.

The chain is built from TRBV7-2 and TRBJ1-2, with 10 bases lining up with TRBD1. The CDR3 runs 16 residues. The V segment lost 3 bases and the J segment 6 bases; nucleotides outside the gene matches: 10. CDR1 and CDR2 (germline): SGHTA, FQGNSA. In nucleotides, the CDR3 is TGTGCCAGCAGCTTTAACCTCCGGGACAGGGGCGATGGCTACACCTTC. Amino acid sequence: CASSFNLRDRGDGYTF.

The V gene is TRBV4-2, the J gene TRBJ2-6; TRBD2 is a possible D gene (6 bases). The CDR3 length is 16 residues. V was clipped by 0 bases and J by 2 bases, with 8 bases between them. Germline V gene lookup returns CDR1 LGHNA and CDR2 YNFKEQ. The CDR3 is CASSQDWGAGANVLTF. The CDR3 coding sequence is TGTGCCAGCAGCCAAGATTGGGGGGCTGGGGCCAACGTCCTGACTTTC.

This chain joins TRBV7-2 and TRBJ1-1, with 8 bases lining up with TRBD1. Looked up from germline, CDR1 is SGHTA and CDR2 is FQGNSA. J gave up 4 bases and V 6 bases, and 7 bases lay outside the gene matches. This CDR3 is built from 14 residues. CDR3 sequence: CASRMGQVTTEAFF. The CDR3 DNA reads TGTGCCAGCAGAATGGGACAGGTCACCACTGAAGCTTTCTTT.

The V call is TRBV11-3, the J call TRBJ1-2, with 7 bases matching TRBD1. CDR3 length: 15 amino acids. Germline V gene lookup returns CDR1 SGHNT and CDR2 YENEEA. V gave up 5 bases and J gave up 8 bases; unmatched junction bases: 14. CDR3 in amino acids: CASSTTGQIPAGYTF. CDR3 nucleotide sequence: TGTGCCAGCAGCACCACGGGACAGATCCCGGCGGGCTACACCTTC.

This chain joins TRBV14 and TRBJ2-7, with D possibly matching TRBD1 (6 bases). This CDR3 has 12 residues. Germline V gene data show CDR1 as SGHDN and CDR2 as FVKESK. Trimming cost V 6 bases and J 2 bases, with 8 bases left between them. Written as DNA, the CDR3 is TGTGCCAGCAGGGGGGACACCTACGAGCAGTACTTC. Translated, it gives CASRGDTYEQYF. Based on the CDR3 plus reference TRBV14 and TRBJ2-7, the full variable domain is EAGVTQFPSHSVIEKGQTVTLRCDPISGHDNLYWYRRVMGKEIKFLLHFVKESKQDESGMPNNRFLAERTGGTYSTLKVQPAELEDSGVYFCASRGDTYEQYFGPGTRLTVT.

This chain joins TRBV6-5 and TRBJ1-1; D gene ambiguous. This CDR3 contains 13 residues. V was shortened by 6 bases and J by 0 bases, with 8 bases between the two germline ends. Germline V lookup: CDR1 MNHEY, CDR2 SVGAGI. In nucleotides, the CDR3 is TGTGCCAGCAGCAGGAACATGAACACTGAAGCTTTCTTT. Its protein product is CASSRNMNTEAFF.

This CDR3 reads CASSLVGGTPAGTQYF. Here the CDR3 DNA reads TGTGCCAGCAGCTTAGTGGGGGGGACCCCAGCTGGTACGCAGTATTTT. The chain combines TRBV7-8 with TRBJ2-3, with 7 bases that match TRBD2. This CDR3 comprises 16 residues. Trimming at V came to 1 base and at J to 8 bases, leaving 12 bases not matched to a gene. Germline V gene sequence: CDR1 SGHVS, CDR2 FQNEAQ.

The genes are TRBV9 and TRBJ2-7, with 12 positions matching TRBD2. The CDR3 length is 15 residues. Trimming at V came to 3 bases and at J to 5 bases, leaving 6 bases not matched to a gene. Germline CDR1 reads SGDLS; CDR2 reads YYNGEE. CDR3 DNA: TGTGCCAGCAGCGGCCGGGGACTAGCGGGCGACGAGCAGTACTTC. It encodes CASSGRGLAGDEQYF.

This chain uses TRBV4-1 with TRBJ1-4, with D perhaps matching TRBD1 (5 bases). The germline CDR1 and CDR2 sequences are MGHRA and YSYEKL. Trimming took 4 bases from V and 8 from J, leaving 17 bases between them. This CDR3 is built from 15 residues. CDR3 residues: CASSPLNQGFEKLFF. The DNA of the CDR3 is TGCGCCAGCAGCCCGCTCAACCAGGGTTTCGAAAAACTGTTTTTT.

The chain employs TRBV5-6 and TRBJ2-7, with D uncertain. This CDR3 is built from 14 residues. V was trimmed by 1 base and J by 5 bases, leaving 13 bases between them. Germline V CDR1 and CDR2: SGHDT, YYEEEE. DNA of the CDR3: TGTGCCAGCAGCTTGTTCTCCCCGAGGCACGAGCAGTACTTC. Encoded protein: CASSLFSPRHEQYF. The entire variable domain, with the rest obtained from reference TRBV5-6 and TRBJ2-7, is as follows: DAGVTQSPTHLIKTRGQQVTLRCSPKSGHDTVSWYQQALGQGPQFIFQYYEEEERQRGNFPDRFSGHQFPNYSSELNVNALLLGDSALYLCASSLFSPRHEQYFGPGTRLTVT.

The V call is TRBV5-5, the J call TRBJ2-3, with 11 bases aligning to TRBD2. This CDR3 has 16 amino acids. Trimming took 4 bases from V and 4 from J; bases not matched to a gene: 8. Germline-derived CDR1 and CDR2 are SGHKS and YYEKEE (reference sequence). The CDR3 bases are TGTGCCAGCAGCCGACTAGCGGGGCCGGGCCCAGATACGCAGTATTTT. Encoded protein: CASSRLAGPGPDTQYF.

V usage is TRBV19 and J usage is TRBJ1-5, with D tentatively TRBD1 (6 bases). Germline CDR1 LNHDA, CDR2 SQIVND (reference sequence). This CDR3 spans 19 amino acids. Between the trimmed V and J ends, which lost 4 bases and 6 bases, there was a span of 28 bases. The DNA of the CDR3 is TGTGCCAGTAGTACCCCCCCCGGGACACAAAGGTGGAGCGGTCAGCCCCAGCATTTT. This sequence encodes CASSTPPGTQRWSGQPQHF.

J is TRBJ1-1 and V is TRBV7-9; perhaps TRBD1 as D (6 bases). V was trimmed by 5 bases and J by 4 bases, leaving 17 bases between them. Germline-derived CDR1 and CDR2 are SEHNR and FQNEAQ (reference sequence). CDR3 length: 15 residues. The CDR3 is CASSQGGAGFTEAFF. The CDR3 nucleotides are TGTGCCAGCAGCCAAGGGGGGGCCGGATTCACTGAAGCTTTCTTT.

This clone was counted between two and nine times. The genes are TRBV6-1 and TRBJ2-1; possible D gene TRBD2, 5 bases. Germline CDR1 MNHNS, CDR2 SASEGT. V was clipped by 3 bases and J by 1 base, with 7 bases between them. The CDR3 sequence is 14 residues long. The CDR3 DNA reads TGTGCCAGCAGTGAGGGCGGGTCCTACAATGAGCAGTTCTTC. Amino acids: CASSEGGSYNEQFF.

The rearrangement links TRBV27 to TRBJ2-7, with D tentatively TRBD1 (5 bases). CDR3 length equals 13 residues. V dropped 3 bases and J dropped 2 bases, with 8 bases sitting between them. CDR1 is MNHEY and CDR2 is SMNVEV in the germline V gene (reference sequence). CDR3 protein: CASSFGQAYEQYF. DNA for the CDR3: TGTGCCAGCAGTTTCGGACAAGCCTACGAGCAGTACTTC.

The CDR3: CAWSTGTYGYTF. In DNA form, the CDR3 reads TGTGCCTGGTCGACAGGGACCTATGGCTACACCTTC. The chain carries TRBV30 and TRBJ1-2, with TRBD1 matching 7 bases. This CDR3 spans 12 amino acids. Looked up from germline, CDR1 is GTSNPN and CDR2 is SVGIG (reference sequence). V gave up 5 bases and J gave up 4 bases; unmatched junction bases: 4.